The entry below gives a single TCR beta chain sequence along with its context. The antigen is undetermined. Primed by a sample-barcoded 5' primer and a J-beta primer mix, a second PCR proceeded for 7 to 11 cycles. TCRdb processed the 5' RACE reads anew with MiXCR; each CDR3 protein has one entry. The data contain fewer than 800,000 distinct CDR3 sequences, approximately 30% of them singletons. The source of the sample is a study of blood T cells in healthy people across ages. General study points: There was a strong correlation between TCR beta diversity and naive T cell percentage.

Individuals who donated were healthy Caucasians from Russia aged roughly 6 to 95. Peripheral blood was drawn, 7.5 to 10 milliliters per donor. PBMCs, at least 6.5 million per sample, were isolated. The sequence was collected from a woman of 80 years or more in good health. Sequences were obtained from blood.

CDR3 coding DNA: TGTGCCAGCAGTACCGAGACCACAGATACGCAGTATTTT. This translates into CASSTETTDTQYF. V gene TRBV6-1 combines with J gene TRBJ2-3; no firm D call. The CDR3 spans 13 residues. CDR1 is MNHNS, CDR2 SASEGT, per germline. Trimming stripped 5 bases from V and 2 bases from J, with 8 bases between.